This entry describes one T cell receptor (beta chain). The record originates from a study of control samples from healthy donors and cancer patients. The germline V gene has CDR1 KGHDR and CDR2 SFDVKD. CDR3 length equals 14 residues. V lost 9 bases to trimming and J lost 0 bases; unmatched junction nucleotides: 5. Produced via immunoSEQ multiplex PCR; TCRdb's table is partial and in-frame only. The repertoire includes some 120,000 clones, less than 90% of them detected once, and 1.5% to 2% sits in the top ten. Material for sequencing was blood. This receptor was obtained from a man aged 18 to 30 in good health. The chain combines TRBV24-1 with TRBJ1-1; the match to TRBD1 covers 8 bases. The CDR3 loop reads CATHNRGMNTEAFF. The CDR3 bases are TGTGCCACCCATAACAGGGGGATGAACACTGAAGCTTTCTTT.